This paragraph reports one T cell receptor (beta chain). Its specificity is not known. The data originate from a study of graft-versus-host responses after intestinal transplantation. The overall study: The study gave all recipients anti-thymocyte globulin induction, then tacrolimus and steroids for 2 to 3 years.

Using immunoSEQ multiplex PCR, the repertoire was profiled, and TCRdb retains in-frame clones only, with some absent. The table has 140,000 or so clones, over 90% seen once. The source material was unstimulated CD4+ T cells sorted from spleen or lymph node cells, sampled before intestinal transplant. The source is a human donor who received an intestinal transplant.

The CDR3 sequence: CASSLLLWTSGRAETQYF. The CDR3 region has the DNA TGTGCCAGCAGCTTACTCCTATGGACTAGCGGGAGGGCGGAGACCCAGTACTTC. The chain recombines TRBV7-9 with TRBJ2-5, with 15 positions matching TRBD2. Looked up from germline, CDR1 is SEHNR and CDR2 is FQNEAQ (reference sequence). With V trimmed by 2 bases and J by 5 bases, 9 bases remained unmatched. CDR3 length equals 18 residues.